The rows below give T cell receptor beta chains drawn from one sample of a study of PD-1 blockade in mismatch repair-deficient tumors. Clones were sequenced by immunoSEQ multiplex PCR, and TCRdb holds only the in-frame ones, with some missing. The sample gives 80,000 to 130,000 clones, 82% of which show up once; 6.3% is in the top ten. The sample consisted of peripheral blood, taken approximately 8 months after starting pembrolizumab. These receptors were taken from an adult with mismatch repair-deficient cancer. Both conserved end residues are part of each CDR3. The D gene is left open where the match is weak. A row's size may be missing; if present it is once, few, many or a size class.

d_call j_call v_call clone_size cdr3_nt cdr3_aa
. TRBJ2-7 TRBV5-1 . TGCGCCAGCAGCTTGGCCGTCAGCTACGAGCAGTACTTC CASSLAVSYEQYF
TRBD2 TRBJ2-2 TRBV9 . TGTGCCAGCAGCTCCCCACACGGGCTAGCGGGAGGGCCGAACACCGGGGAGCTGTTTTTT CASSSPHGLAGGPNTGELFF
. TRBJ1-1 TRBV19 . TGTGCCACCCGAGTGGAGAGCACTGAAGCTTTCTTT CATRVESTEAFF
. TRBJ2-5 TRBV7-6 . TGTGCCAGCAGCTTAGCACAGGGTGGGGAGACCCAGTACTTC CASSLAQGGETQYF
. TRBJ2-2 TRBV9 . TGTGCCAGCAGCCGGAGGGCGCGGACCGGGGAGCTGTTTTTT CASSRRARTGELFF
TRBD2 TRBJ2-1 TRBV29-1 . TGCAGCGTGGCACTAGCGGGAGCCTTCAATGAGCAGTTCTTC CSVALAGAFNEQFF
. TRBJ2-2 TRBV7-2 . TGTGCCAGCAGCTTAGATCTAACTAGCCGGGCCGGGGAGCTGTTTTTT CASSLDLTSRAGELFF
TRBD2 TRBJ2-1 TRBV28 . TGTGCCAGCAGTTTTGGTAGCGGGGTCTACAATGAGCAGTTCTTC CASSFGSGVYNEQFF
. TRBJ2-1 TRBV19 . TGTGCCAGTCGAACCCTATCTCTTCGCAATGAGCAGTTCTTC CASRTLSLRNEQFF
. TRBJ1-3 TRBV6-5 . TGTGCCAGCAGTTACCTCTCTGGAAACACCATATATTTT CASSYLSGNTIYF
. TRBJ1-5 TRBV7-9 . TGTGCCAGCAGCTTGGGTACCAACAATCAGCCCCAGCATTTT CASSLGTNNQPQHF
. TRBJ1-1 TRBV7-9 few TGTGCCAGCAGCCCGATACATGGCTGGGACACTGAAGCTTTCTTT CASSPIHGWDTEAFF
TRBD1 TRBJ2-5 TRBV7-2 . TGTGCCAGCACTCGGGACAGACCACAAAGTTACCAAGAGACCCAGTACTTC CASTRDRPQSYQETQYF
. TRBJ2-7 TRBV11-3 . TGTGCCAGCAGCCCACGGGCTGAATACGAGCAGTACTTC CASSPRAEYEQYF
. TRBJ2-5 TRBV6-1 . TGTGCCAGCAGCCCCAATCGAAGGGGCGAAGAGACCCAGTACTTC CASSPNRRGEETQYF
TRBD2 TRBJ2-7 TRBV27 . TGTGCCAGCAGCGTCAATAGCGGGAGGGCCCGCGACGAGCAGTACTTC CASSVNSGRARDEQYF
. TRBJ1-2 TRBV11-3 . TGTGCCAGCAGCCTCACAGGGTATGACTATGGCTACACCTTC CASSLTGYDYGYTF
TRBD2 TRBJ2-5 TRBV28 . TGTGCCAGCACCCTTGGTCTTCGGCTAGCGGGAGAAGAGTACCAAGAGACCCAGTACTTC CASTLGLRLAGEEYQETQYF
TRBD1 TRBJ1-5 TRBV6-6 few TGTGCCGCCACCGGACAGGGGAGCAATCAGCCCCAGCATTTT CAATGQGSNQPQHF
. TRBJ2-2 TRBV9 . TGTGCCAGCAGCGTGGCCAGATTAACTAGTGTCCGCGGCGGGGAGCTGTTTTTT CASSVARLTSVRGGELFF
. TRBJ1-1 TRBV5-4 . TGTGCCAGCAGCCCCGGGGGCCGGGGCACTGAAGCTTTCTTT CASSPGGRGTEAFF
TRBD2 TRBJ2-7 TRBV5-1 . TGCGCCAGCAATGGAGGATCACTAGCGGGAGACAGCGAGCAGTACTTC CASNGGSLAGDSEQYF
TRBD2 TRBJ2-7 TRBV12-5 . TGTGCTAGTGGCACTAGCGGGAGAAGCTACGAGCAGTACTTC CASGTSGRSYEQYF
. TRBJ2-1 TRBV7-2 . TGTGCCAGCAGCGCTTACGGAAATGAGCAGTTCTTC CASSAYGNEQFF
. TRBJ2-1 TRBV9 . TGTGCCAGCAGCGTATGGCCAAATACCAATGAGCAGTTCTTC CASSVWPNTNEQFF